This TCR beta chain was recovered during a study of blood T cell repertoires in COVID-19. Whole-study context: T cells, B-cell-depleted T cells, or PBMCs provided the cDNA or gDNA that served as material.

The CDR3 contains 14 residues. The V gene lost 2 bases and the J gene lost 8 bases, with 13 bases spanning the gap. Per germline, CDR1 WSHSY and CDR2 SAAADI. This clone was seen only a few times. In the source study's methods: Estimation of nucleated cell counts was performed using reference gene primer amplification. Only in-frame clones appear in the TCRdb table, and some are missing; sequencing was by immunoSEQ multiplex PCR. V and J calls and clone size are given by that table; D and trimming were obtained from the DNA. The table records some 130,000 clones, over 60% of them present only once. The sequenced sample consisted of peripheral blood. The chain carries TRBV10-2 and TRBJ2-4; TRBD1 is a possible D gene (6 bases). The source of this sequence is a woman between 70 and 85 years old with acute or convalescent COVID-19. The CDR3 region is CASSEGGATDIQYF. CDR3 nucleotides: TGCGCCAGCAGTGAGGGGGGCGCCACGGACATTCAGTACTTC.